The 5 T cell receptor beta chains in this list originate from one sample, sequenced in a study of T cells after yellow fever vaccination. MiXCR, run by TCRdb on the 5' RACE reads, gives a single entry per CDR3 protein. The profile shows roughly 140,000 distinct CDR3 sequences, 7.7% of them singletons. The specimen was CD4+ T cells sorted from PBMCs, collected 5 days after the yellow fever booster vaccination. These receptors were obtained from a man aged 30-40 years who received the YFV17D yellow fever vaccine.

This clonotype was observed many times. The rearrangement uses TRBV19 and TRBJ2-2; no reliable D call. Trimming took 3 bases from V and 7 from J, leaving 3 bases between them. The germline gives CDR1 LNHDA, CDR2 SQIVND (reference sequence). This CDR3 is 11 amino acids long. In nucleotides, the CDR3 is TGTGCCAGTAGTATGAACGGGGAGCTGTTTTTT. Protein product: CASSMNGELFF.

This clonotype has at least ten counts. The genes are TRBV9 and TRBJ2-5; 7 bases are a match to TRBD1. The ends lost 4 bases at V and 1 base at J; junction bases unmatched: 7. CDR1 is SGDLS and CDR2 is YYNGEE in the germline V gene. The CDR3 runs to 15 residues. The CDR3 DNA is TGTGCCAGCAGCCCTGGTGGGACAGCCCAAGAGACCCAGTACTTC. It encodes CASSPGGTAQETQYF.

This clonotype was counted at least ten times. V gene TRBV20-1 combines with J gene TRBJ1-2, with D uncertain. Germline CDR1 DFQATT, CDR2 SNEGSKA (reference sequence). The CDR3 loop spans 15 amino acids. Trimming took off 4 bases at V and 4 bases at J, with 19 bases between the two ends. The CDR3, as DNA: TGCAGTGCTAACCCGAGAAAAATAGTGGGCTATGGCTACACCTTC. Amino acids: CSANPRKIVGYGYTF.

This chain uses TRBV7-8 with TRBJ1-2, with 7 bases matching TRBD1. V shed 5 bases, J shed 4 bases, and the junction held 7 bases outside the gene matches. The germline V gene has CDR1 SGHVS and CDR2 FQNEAQ. CDR3 size: 14 residues. Here the CDR3 reads CASSPTGSGYGYTF. The DNA of the CDR3 is TGTGCCAGCAGCCCGACAGGGAGCGGCTATGGCTACACCTTC.

About this clonotype: One base away lies a much larger clone, so this may be a sequencing read error. This chain joins TRBV14 and TRBJ2-7, with D possibly being TRBD1 or TRBD2 (5 bases each). Germline-derived CDR1 and CDR2 are SGHDN and FVKESK. The CDR3 runs 14 residues. V shed 3 bases and J shed 4 bases, with 13 bases lying between them. The CDR3 bases are TGTGCCAGCAGCCACCGGGACGGTCGGTACGAGCAGTACTTC. This codes for CASSHRDGRYEQYF.